Each of the 17 T cell receptor beta chains below was sequenced from the same sample in a study of T-cell memory formation after mild COVID-19. TCRdb reprocessed the 5' RACE reads via MiXCR and lists one record per CDR3 protein. The sample lists approximately 490,000 distinct CDR3 sequences; about a fifth were seen once. Sequencing was performed on PBMCs or a T cell subset sorted from them (not recorded which). The receptors here all came from an adult woman who had mild COVID-19 (a few samples of this study predate the infection). Cell type and time point are not known.

This clonotype appeared many times. V usage is TRBV27 and J usage is TRBJ1-1; no firm D call. V gave up 5 bases and J gave up 1 base, with 14 bases separating them. The CDR3 spans 15 residues. Germline CDR1 is MNHEY and CDR2 is SMNVEV (reference sequence). As DNA, the CDR3 is TGTGCCAGCAGTCCCTGGGGAAGTGGGAACACTGAAGCTTTCTTT. This gives the protein CASSPWGSGNTEAFF.

This clonotype showed up just a few times. This chain uses TRBV7-9 with TRBJ2-1, with D unclear. The V gene lost 5 bases and the J gene lost 7 bases, with 12 bases spanning the gap. The CDR3 extends over 13 amino acids. Per the germline V gene, CDR1 is SEHNR and CDR2 is FQNEAQ (reference sequence). CDR3 in DNA: TGTGCCAGCAGCCCGCGTGTGAGTAATGAGCAGTTCTTC. This gives the protein CASSPRVSNEQFF.

The V and J genes are TRBV12-3 or TRBV12-4 and TRBJ1-1; D is possibly TRBD1 (5 bases). Deletions cut 3 bases from V and 1 base from J, with 21 bases between. CDR3 size: 18 residues. The CDR3 nucleotides are TGTGCCAGCAGTTTTAATTTGGAGGCTTGGACACCGAACACTGAAGCTTTCTTT. Its translation is CASSFNLEAWTPNTEAFF.

This clonotype was seen more than once but under ten times. V usage is TRBV20-1 and J usage is TRBJ1-2; D is possibly TRBD1 (6 bases). Germline CDR1 and CDR2: DFQATT and SNEGSKA (reference sequence). The CDR3 spans 13 residues. Trimming removed 6 bases at V and 2 bases at J, with 13 bases between. CDR3 region: CSAPDRRNYGYTF. Here the CDR3 DNA reads TGCAGTGCCCCTGACAGGCGAAACTATGGCTACACCTTC.

V gene TRBV7-2 combines with J gene TRBJ2-3; no reliable D call. CDR1 is SGHTA and CDR2 is FQGNSA in the germline V gene. V gave up 7 bases and J gave up 2 bases, with 7 bases separating them. The CDR3 spans 12 residues. CDR3 region: CASTFPTDTQYF. The CDR3, as DNA: TGTGCCAGCACCTTCCCCACAGATACGCAGTATTTT.

The genes are TRBV13 and TRBJ2-1; 14 bases map to TRBD2. Per germline, CDR1 PRHDT and CDR2 FYEKMQ (reference sequence). J gave up 2 bases and V 5 bases, and 2 bases lay outside the gene matches. This CDR3 has 16 residues. The CDR3 sequence: CASSPGLAGAYNEQFF. The CDR3 nucleotides are TGTGCCAGCAGCCCGGGACTAGCGGGGGCCTACAATGAGCAGTTCTTC.

The chain joins TRBV12-3 or TRBV12-4 to TRBJ2-7, with D maybe TRBD2 (5 bases). V was trimmed by 5 bases and J by 3 bases, leaving 14 bases between them. The CDR3 sequence is 14 residues long. CDR3 amino acids: CASSPGDTNYEQYF. The CDR3 DNA sequence: TGTGCCAGCAGTCCCGGGGATACGAACTACGAGCAGTACTTC.

This clonotype was counted between two and nine times. The V gene is TRBV10-3, the J gene TRBJ2-7, with TRBD1 as a possible D gene (8 bases). Between the trimmed V and J ends, which lost 4 bases and 7 bases, there was a span of 14 bases. Per the germline V gene, CDR1 is ENHRY and CDR2 is SYGVKD. The CDR3 totals 13 residues. CDR3 bases: TGTGCCATCAGTGCCACAGGGGGGGGAGAGCAGTACTTC. Its protein is CAISATGGGEQYF.

There are a few counts of this clonotype. The chain uses TRBV5-1 and TRBJ1-1; tentative D call: TRBD1 (6 bases). The CDR3 is 15 amino acids. The V and J ends lost 0 bases and 3 bases respectively, with 12 bases between them. Germline assignment: CDR1 SGHRS and CDR2 YFSETQ. CDR3 sequence reads: CASSLAMGADTEAFF. The CDR3 coding sequence is TGCGCCAGCAGCTTGGCCATGGGGGCTGACACTGAAGCTTTCTTT.

This rearrangement joins TRBV18 to TRBJ1-5; D may be TRBD1 (5 bases). The germline CDR1 and CDR2 sequences are KGHSH and LQKENI. Trimming removed 1 base at V and 5 bases at J, with 12 bases between. The CDR3 contains 15 residues. The chain's CDR3 is CASSPRGGIDQPQHF. The DNA for the CDR3 is TGTGCCAGCTCACCACGGGGGGGGATCGATCAGCCCCAGCATTTT.

In this sample, this clonotype turned up many times. The chain uses TRBV20-1 and TRBJ2-5; the D is unclear. The CDR3 length is 13 residues. The V end was cut by 5 bases, the J end by 0 bases, with 10 bases between. The V gene's germline CDR1 is DFQATT and CDR2 SNEGSKA (reference sequence). The CDR3 protein is CSAPKMYQETQYF. CDR3 nucleotide sequence: TGCAGTGCTCCTAAAATGTACCAAGAGACCCAGTACTTC.

This sequence joins TRBV20-1 and TRBJ2-3, with TRBD2 matching over 7 bases. The CDR3 has 13 residues. CDR1 is DFQATT and CDR2 is SNEGSKA in the germline V gene (reference sequence). With V trimmed by 5 bases and J by 2 bases, 4 bases remained unmatched. The CDR3 DNA follows: TGCAGTGCTTCTGCGGGGGACACAGATACGCAGTATTTT. It is translated as CSASAGDTDTQYF.

The sample holds a few counts of this clonotype. The CDR3 DNA follows: TGTGCCAGCAGCCCTGTGGGGGGCGCAGATACGCAGTATTTT. This sequence encodes CASSPVGGADTQYF. The chain uses TRBV7-2 and TRBJ2-3; D is possibly TRBD1 or TRBD2 (6 bases each). The V gene lost 5 bases and the J gene lost 4 bases, with 13 bases spanning the gap. CDR3 length equals 14 residues. CDR1 and CDR2 from the germline V gene are SGHTA and FQGNSA.

The rearrangement uses TRBV2 and TRBJ1-5; D is unclear. V was clipped by 7 bases and J by 7 bases, with 17 bases between them. CDR1 SNHLY and CDR2 FYNNEI come from the germline V gene. The CDR3 contains 14 residues. CDR3 in amino acids: CASTLGGLGQPQHF. The DNA for the CDR3 is TGTGCCAGCACCCTAGGAGGTTTAGGGCAGCCCCAGCATTTT.

The table lists this clonotype with a few counts. This chain uses TRBV12-3 or TRBV12-4 with TRBJ1-1, with 11 bases identical to TRBD1. This CDR3 spans 16 amino acids. The trim removed 5 bases at V and 0 bases at J, leaving 5 bases unmatched. The CDR3 region has the DNA TGTGCCAGCAGTGGGGGGACAGGGGGAATGAACACTGAAGCTTTCTTT. Translated: CASSGGTGGMNTEAFF.

The gene calls are TRBV5-1 and TRBJ1-6; 7 bases are shared with TRBD1. The ends lost 4 bases at V and 9 bases at J; junction bases unmatched: 10. Germline loops: CDR1 SGHRS, CDR2 YFSETQ. This CDR3 is 15 amino acids long. CDR3 nucleotide sequence: TGCGCCAGCAGCATAGAAGGGGGCGAGGGTTCACCCCTCCACTTT. Its translation: CASSIEGGEGSPLHF. The full variable domain, with the rest looked up from reference TRBV5-1 and TRBJ1-6, is KAGVTQTPRYLIKTRGQQVTLSCSPISGHRSVSWYQQTPGQGLQFLFEYFSETQRNKGNFPGRFSGRQFSNSRSEMNVSTLELGDSALYLCASSIEGGEGSPLHFGNGTRLTVT.

The V call is TRBV20-1, the J call TRBJ2-7; D might be TRBD2 (6 bases). Looked up from germline, CDR1 is DFQATT and CDR2 is SNEGSKA (reference sequence). V lost 6 bases and J lost 0, with 15 bases in between. This CDR3 spans 14 amino acids. CDR3 in amino acids: CSAPGGAFSYEQYF. The CDR3 nucleotides read TGCAGTGCCCCTGGCGGGGCATTCTCCTACGAGCAGTACTTC.